Presented here are 12 T cell receptor beta chains from one specimen sequenced in a study of shared T cell receptors in the human thymus. Measured with immunoSEQ multiplex PCR; TCRdb has only the in-frame clones, and not every one. The data contain 500,000 to 750,000 clones, roughly 88% of them seen just once; the ten biggest clones take up 0.0085% to 0.012%. The same data also went into a second study, on human thymus T cells.

The sample comprised thymocytes. Every receptor here comes from a boy younger than two with a congenital heart defect.

The chain uses TRBV19 and TRBJ1-4; no firm D call. The germline CDR1 and CDR2 sequences are LNHDA and SQIVND (reference sequence). The CDR3 is 16 residues long. Trimming shortened V by 4 bases and J by 3 bases, and 15 bases separated the two germline ends. The CDR3 sequence: CASSTGKREPNEKLFF. The CDR3 bases are TGTGCCAGTAGTACCGGAAAGCGGGAACCTAATGAAAAACTGTTTTTT.

The V gene is TRBV5-1, the J gene TRBJ2-1, with 11 bases that match TRBD2. The germline V gene encodes CDR1 SGHRS and CDR2 YFSETQ. V lost 4 bases and J lost 1; bases outside the gene matches: 7. This CDR3 has 17 amino acids. Here the CDR3 reads CASSILWTSGSYNEQFF. CDR3 in DNA: TGCGCCAGCAGCATCCTTTGGACTAGCGGGTCCTACAATGAGCAGTTCTTC.

The chain couples TRBV20-1 to TRBJ2-7, with 9 bases fitting TRBD1. This CDR3 region has 11 residues. Per germline, CDR1 DFQATT and CDR2 SNEGSKA (reference sequence). V lost 6 bases to trimming and J lost 7 bases; unmatched junction nucleotides: 4. CDR3 in DNA: TGCAGTGCCCAGACAGGGGGAGAGCAGTACTTC. Protein product: CSAQTGGEQYF.

The V call is TRBV7-8, the J call TRBJ2-3; 14 bases line up with TRBD2. Germline CDR1 is SGHVS and CDR2 is FQNEAQ. The CDR3 sequence is 19 residues long. V was clipped by 4 bases and J by 0 bases; unmatched bases: 9. The CDR3 DNA sequence: TGTGCCAGCAGCTCACCGACTAGCGGGAGGGTAACTAGCACAGATACGCAGTATTTT. Its protein is CASSSPTSGRVTSTDTQYF.

A word on this clone: Within the sample, other DNA sequences also encode this same CDR3. The chain employs TRBV5-4 and TRBJ2-7, with 11 bases that match TRBD1. The length of the CDR3 is 14 residues. Trimming cost V 4 bases and J 3 bases; bases outside gene matches: 3. CDR1 is SGHNT and CDR2 is YYREEE in the germline V gene (reference sequence). CDR3 bases: TGTGCCAGCAGCGGAGGGACAGGGGGCTACGAGCAGTACTTC. Encoded protein: CASSGGTGGYEQYF.

J is TRBJ2-7 and V is TRBV28; the D gene is possibly TRBD2 (6 bases). The germline V gene encodes CDR1 MDHEN and CDR2 SYDVKM. Trimming took 4 bases from V and 0 from J, leaving 16 bases between them. The CDR3 consists of 16 residues. CDR3 protein: CASSYGGEYSSYEQYF. The CDR3, as DNA: TGTGCCAGCAGTTATGGCGGGGAGTACAGCTCCTACGAGCAGTACTTC.

This chain joins TRBV18 and TRBJ1-5; perhaps TRBD1 as D (6 bases). The CDR3 is 17 residues long. The germline gives CDR1 KGHSH, CDR2 LQKENI. V was trimmed by 3 bases and J by 2 bases, leaving 17 bases between them. CDR3 sequence: CASSPIRMGQGNQPQHF. CDR3 bases: TGTGCCAGCTCACCGATCCGTATGGGACAAGGCAATCAGCCCCAGCATTTT.

This clone was seen just once. The genes are TRBV28 and TRBJ2-5; TRBD2 aligns across 10 bases. Germline CDR1 reads MDHEN; CDR2 reads SYDVKM. CDR3 length equals 17 residues. J gave up 5 bases and V 5 bases, and 14 bases lay outside the gene matches. The CDR3 reads CASSALGVAGGRETQYF. As DNA, the CDR3 is TGTGCCAGCAGTGCGCTGGGGGTAGCGGGAGGTCGGGAGACCCAGTACTTC.

The chain joins TRBV28 to TRBJ1-2, with D unresolved. V was pared by 5 bases and J by 7 bases, with 20 bases between. Germline assignment: CDR1 MDHEN and CDR2 SYDVKM. The CDR3 has 15 residues. The CDR3 DNA is TGTGCCAGCAGTCTACCCTCACTCCGGTCACCTGGCTACACCTTC. This translates into CASSLPSLRSPGYTF.

The gene calls are TRBV5-6 and TRBJ1-3; weak D call: TRBD1 (6 bases). With 4 bases removed from V and 0 bases from J, the gap between germline ends came to 11 bases. This CDR3 spans 15 amino acids. Germline CDR1 and CDR2: SGHDT and YYEEEE. The CDR3 DNA reads as TGTGCCAGCAGCCGTACAGGGAGCTCTGGAAACACCATATATTTT. Translated: CASSRTGSSGNTIYF.

The rearrangement uses TRBV7-2 and TRBJ2-1; 7 positions agree with TRBD2. The CDR3 is made up of 17 amino acids. The V gene's germline CDR1 is SGHTA and CDR2 FQGNSA. Unmatched junction bases numbered 8, after V lost 3 bases and J lost 0 bases. CDR3 protein: CASSFLAGASSYNEQFF. As DNA, the CDR3 is TGTGCCAGCAGCTTTTTAGCGGGTGCCAGCTCCTACAATGAGCAGTTCTTC.

This clone was recorded only once. The CDR3, as DNA: TGTGCCAGCAGCCACCAGGACAGGGGGGACTCTGGGGCCAACGTCCTGACTTTC. The encoded protein is CASSHQDRGDSGANVLTF. The chain couples TRBV5-8 to TRBJ2-6, with 10 positions matching TRBD1. This CDR3 comprises 18 residues. V gave up 4 bases and J gave up 0 bases; unmatched junction bases: 7. Germline-derived CDR1 and CDR2 are SGHTS and YDEGEE. The full variable domain, rest sourced from reference TRBV5-8 and TRBJ2-6, is EAGVTQSPTHLIKTRGQQATLRCSPISGHTSVYWYQQALGLGLQFLLWYDEGEERNRGNFPPRFSGRQFPNYSSELNVNALELEDSALYLCASSHQDRGDSGANVLTFGAGSRLTVL.